The 27 T cell receptor beta chains below were found in one sample sequenced in a study of blood T cells in healthy people across ages. The authors ran a second PCR of about 6 to 12 cycles using a sample-barcoded 5' primer and a J-beta primer mix. TCRdb ran MiXCR on the 5' RACE reads and lists one entry per CDR3 protein. The sample lists 1.6 million or so distinct CDR3 sequences; roughly a third were seen once. Sequenced input: blood. Every receptor here comes from a woman aged 30 to 39 in good health.

In its sample, this clonotype was seen a few times. This chain joins TRBV6-6 and TRBJ2-6; 9 nucleotides align to TRBD1. Germline V gene lookup returns CDR1 MNHNY and CDR2 SVGAGI (reference sequence). The CDR3 is 16 residues long. With V trimmed by 6 bases and J by 4 bases, 7 bases remained unmatched. The chain's CDR3 is CASRPGTGSGANVLTF. The CDR3 DNA reads as TGTGCCAGCAGGCCAGGGACAGGGTCCGGGGCCAACGTCCTGACTTTC.

The V gene is TRBV20-1, the J gene TRBJ2-7; maybe TRBD1 (5 bases). The CDR3 runs 14 residues. Trimming shortened V by 0 bases and J by 5 bases, and 14 bases separated the two germline ends. Germline V CDR1 and CDR2: DFQATT, SNEGSKA (reference sequence). The CDR3 sequence is CSARDGRSRDEQYF. The DNA for the CDR3 is TGCAGTGCTAGAGATGGGCGAAGCAGGGACGAGCAGTACTTC.

This clonotype was picked up a small number of times. The V gene is TRBV20-1, the J gene TRBJ1-5; 8 bases are a match to TRBD1. The V gene end was trimmed by 1 base and the J gene end by 5 bases; junction bases not matched to a gene: 10. This CDR3 comprises 16 residues. Germline V lookup: CDR1 DFQATT, CDR2 SNEGSKA (reference sequence). In DNA form, the CDR3 reads TGCAGTGCTAGAGCCCCACGCGACAGGGGCGATCAGCCCCAGCATTTT. As protein: CSARAPRDRGDQPQHF.

The rearrangement uses TRBV20-1 and TRBJ2-1; D unclear. Deletions cut 6 bases from V and 6 bases from J, with 18 bases between. CDR3 size: 14 residues. Per the germline V gene, CDR1 is DFQATT and CDR2 is SNEGSKA (reference sequence). CDR3 DNA sequence: TGCAGTGCGATCGGGCCAAGGCGTGGCAATGAGCAGTTCTTC. As protein: CSAIGPRRGNEQFF.

This clonotype was counted between two and nine times. The chain uses TRBV11-2 and TRBJ2-7; 7 nucleotides align to TRBD1. CDR3 length: 16 amino acids. Germline values: CDR1 SGHAT, CDR2 FQNNGV. After removal of 6 bases from V and 2 bases from J, the junction contained 13 bases not matched to a gene. As DNA, the CDR3 is TGTGCCAGCAGTCCCCTTGCCCAGGGGGTCACCTACGAGCAGTACTTC. Its translation: CASSPLAQGVTYEQYF.

In its sample, this clonotype was seen a few times. The rearrangement uses TRBV29-1 and TRBJ2-3, with 8 bases identical to TRBD1. The trim removed 3 bases at V and 11 bases at J, leaving 10 bases unmatched. The CDR3 is made up of 13 amino acids. Germline lookup yields CDR1 SQVTM and CDR2 ANQGSEA. For the CDR3, the DNA is TGCAGCGTTGAGGGTTATGACAGGGGTGGGCAGTATTTT. It encodes CSVEGYDRGGQYF.

The rearrangement joins TRBV10-3 to TRBJ2-7; a weak D match, TRBD2 (6 bases). V lost 8 bases and J 1 base, leaving 12 bases between the germline ends. This CDR3 spans 13 amino acids. Germline CDR1 is ENHRY and CDR2 is SYGVKD. CDR3 bases: TGTGCCATCGGGGCGGGGCTGTCCTACGAGCAGTACTTC. This sequence encodes CAIGAGLSYEQYF.

The rearrangement links TRBV12-3 or TRBV12-4 to TRBJ2-3, with D tentatively TRBD1 or TRBD2 (5 bases each). V shed 1 base and J shed 3 bases, with 11 bases lying between them. The CDR3 covers 15 residues. The CDR3 sequence: CASSLGDLKTDTQYF. CDR3 DNA: TGTGCCAGCAGTTTAGGGGACCTGAAAACAGATACGCAGTATTTT.

This clonotype was recorded many times. This chain uses TRBV28 with TRBJ1-5; 7 bases are a match to TRBD1. Looked up from germline, CDR1 is MDHEN and CDR2 is SYDVKM. This CDR3 has 15 amino acids. Unmatched junction bases numbered 7, after V lost 6 bases and J lost 2 bases. CDR3 in DNA: TGTGCCAGCAGAATTGACAGGGTGGGCAATCAGCCCCAGCATTTT. This codes for CASRIDRVGNQPQHF.

This clonotype was seen only a few times. V is TRBV15 and J is TRBJ1-5; D is unclear. V was shortened by 1 base and J by 4 bases, with 14 bases between the two germline ends. Looked up from germline, CDR1 is LNHNV and CDR2 is YYDKDF (reference sequence). The CDR3 extends over 16 amino acids. In DNA form, the CDR3 reads TGTGCCACCAGCAGAGCCAGGCCTGGCGGGAATCAGCCCCAGCATTTT. This translates into CATSRARPGGNQPQHF.

This clonotype was picked up a small number of times. V and J are TRBV18 and TRBJ2-1; TRBD2 aligns across 14 bases. The CDR3 length is 17 residues. Germline assignment: CDR1 KGHSH and CDR2 LQKENI. V gave up 4 bases and J gave up 5 bases; unmatched junction bases: 7. In nucleotides, the CDR3 is TGTGCCAGCTCACTGGGACTAGCGGGAGTATCCGACAATGAGCAGTTCTTC. Translation gives CASSLGLAGVSDNEQFF.

The chain employs TRBV6-5 and TRBJ1-4; TRBD1 matches 9 bases. The CDR3 is made up of 13 amino acids. The junction had 4 bases not matched to a gene; V was cut back by 6 bases and J by 8 bases. The germline CDR1 and CDR2 sequences are MNHEY and SVGAGI. CDR3 in amino acids: CASRDRGEEKLFF. In DNA form, the CDR3 reads TGTGCCAGCAGGGACAGGGGAGAAGAAAAACTGTTTTTT.

The CDR3 region has the DNA TGTGCCTGGGGCGGGACTTTCAATGAGCAGTTCTTC. Translating it yields CAWGGTFNEQFF. The rearrangement links TRBV30 to TRBJ2-1; weak D call: TRBD2 (6 bases). V was pared by 5 bases and J by 6 bases, with 11 bases between. The germline V gene encodes CDR1 GTSNPN and CDR2 SVGIG (reference sequence). The CDR3 extends over 12 amino acids.

The V call is TRBV12-3 or TRBV12-4, the J call TRBJ2-3, with D unclear. V dropped 5 bases and J dropped 2 bases, with 14 bases sitting between them. The CDR3 covers 15 residues. The CDR3 coding sequence is TGTGCCAGCAGTCCCACCCGGGTCTACACAGATACGCAGTATTTT. It encodes CASSPTRVYTDTQYF.

This clonotype has only a few counts. The chain carries TRBV13 and TRBJ1-2; TRBD1 might be the D (5 bases). Germline lookup yields CDR1 PRHDT and CDR2 FYEKMQ (reference sequence). The germline V and J ends were trimmed by 3 bases and 4 bases, with 9 bases remaining between them. This CDR3 has 13 residues. The CDR3 loop reads CASSLSGFYGYTF. DNA for the CDR3: TGTGCCAGCAGCTTGTCAGGGTTCTATGGCTACACCTTC.

The CDR3 here is CSALNRFLAKNIQYF. The CDR3 bases are TGCAGTGCTTTGAACAGGTTCTTAGCCAAAAACATTCAGTACTTC. The chain uses TRBV20-1 and TRBJ2-4; D possibly corresponds to TRBD1 (5 bases). This CDR3 contains 15 residues. Germline lookup yields CDR1 DFQATT and CDR2 SNEGSKA (reference sequence). The V end was cut by 5 bases, the J end by 0 bases, with 14 bases between.

Written as DNA, the CDR3 is TGTGCCAGCAGTTTAGAAGCAGGGTCGGGCTACGAGCAGTACTTC. Its translation: CASSLEAGSGYEQYF. The genes are TRBV12-3 or TRBV12-4 and TRBJ2-7; D is possibly TRBD1 (5 bases). The CDR3 runs to 15 residues. Between the trimmed V and J ends, which lost 1 base and 3 bases, there was a span of 13 bases.

This clonotype was detected only a few times. V usage is TRBV3-1 and J usage is TRBJ1-1; 7 bases align to TRBD1. The V gene's germline CDR1 is LGHDT and CDR2 YNNKEL (reference sequence). The CDR3 totals 13 residues. V was clipped by 4 bases and J by 4 bases; unmatched bases: 3. The CDR3, as DNA: TGTGCCAGCAGCCGACAGGGCGCCACTGAAGCTTTCTTT. It translates to CASSRQGATEAFF. The complete variable domain, with remaining parts taken from reference TRBV3-1 and TRBJ1-1, reads DTAVSQTPKYLVTQMGNDKSIKCEQNLGHDTMYWYKQDSKKFLKIMFSYNNKELIINETVPNRFSPKSPDKAHLNLHINSLELGDSAVYFCASSRQGATEAFFGQGTRLTVV.

The chain recombines TRBV6-6 with TRBJ2-1, with D possibly TRBD2 on 5 matching bases. V was trimmed by 4 bases and J by 7 bases, leaving 5 bases between them. This CDR3 comprises 11 residues. Per germline, CDR1 MNHNY and CDR2 SVGAGI (reference sequence). This CDR3 reads CASSWENEQFF. The CDR3 nucleotides are TGTGCCAGCAGTTGGGAGAATGAGCAGTTCTTC.

This clonotype has a handful of counts. V and J are TRBV21-1 and TRBJ2-1; the table calls TRBD1, which could not be checked here. TRBV21-1 is tagged as a pseudogene. There are 17 residues in the CDR3. The CDR3 loop reads CASSNGQGAFSYNEQFF. In DNA form, the CDR3 reads TGTGCCAGCAGCAATGGGCAGGGGGCATTCTCCTACAATGAGCAGTTCTTC.

The rearrangement links TRBV5-1 to TRBJ2-3, with a tentative D call TRBD1 (5 bases). This CDR3 is 15 amino acids long. V lost 4 bases to trimming and J lost 0 bases, with 12 bases between them. CDR1 and CDR2 from the germline V gene are SGHRS and YFSETQ. The CDR3 bases are TGCGCCAGCAGCCAAGACAGCGAGAGCACAGATACGCAGTATTTT. Protein: CASSQDSESTDTQYF.

The chain combines TRBV12-3 or TRBV12-4 with TRBJ1-2; a weak D match, TRBD1 (6 bases). The CDR3 covers 15 residues. Trimming took off 6 bases at V and 4 bases at J, with 18 bases between the two ends. For the CDR3, the DNA is TGTGCCAGCAGCCGTTTGTCGGGAGGGGGCTATGGCTACACCTTC. It yields the protein CASSRLSGGGYGYTF.

This chain connects TRBV5-4 to TRBJ1-6; possibly TRBD1 for D (5 bases). The CDR3 has 15 amino acids. CDR1 and CDR2 from the germline V gene are SGHNT and YYREEE (reference sequence). The germline V and J ends were trimmed by 2 bases and 10 bases, with 16 bases remaining between them. CDR3 region: CASSFRQGGESPLHF. The CDR3, as DNA: TGTGCCAGCAGCTTTCGGCAGGGAGGAGAGTCACCCCTCCACTTT.

The rearrangement links TRBV12-3 or TRBV12-4 to TRBJ2-3; 8 bases are shared with TRBD1. V trimming: 6 bases; J trimming: 4 bases; junction bases outside the gene matches: 9. The CDR3 contains 15 residues. The CDR3: CASSPNRGSPDTQYF. CDR3 nucleotides: TGTGCCAGCAGCCCGAACAGGGGGAGCCCAGATACGCAGTATTTT.

This sequence joins TRBV6-2 or TRBV6-3 and TRBJ1-1; TRBD1 is a possible D gene (6 bases). In germline, CDR1 is MNHEY, CDR2 SVGEGT. Deletions cut 2 bases from V and 6 bases from J, with 10 bases between. This CDR3 is built from 13 residues. The CDR3 region is CASSYGGEAEAFF. DNA of the CDR3: TGTGCCAGCAGTTACGGGGGCGAGGCTGAAGCTTTCTTT.

This chain uses TRBV7-9 with TRBJ2-7; D not resolved. This CDR3 has 12 amino acids. Trimming stripped 8 bases from V and 7 bases from J, with 15 bases between. Germline V CDR1 and CDR2: SEHNR, FQNEAQ (reference sequence). In nucleotides, the CDR3 is TGTGCCAGCGGGTTCCCTCTTGGGGAGCAGTACTTC. Translated: CASGFPLGEQYF. Drawing the rest from reference TRBV7-9 and TRBJ2-7, the complete variable domain is DTGVSQNPRHKITKRGQNVTFRCDPISEHNRLYWYRQTLGQGPEFLTYFQNEAQLEKSRLLSDRFSAERPKGSFSTLEIQRTEQGDSAMYLCASGFPLGEQYFGPGTRLTVT.

This sequence joins TRBV11-1 and TRBJ1-1, with TRBD1 identical over 7 bases. This CDR3 spans 16 amino acids. With 4 bases clipped from V and 0 bases from J, the junction kept 8 bases outside the gene matches. Germline loops: CDR1 SGHAT, CDR2 FQDESV (reference sequence). The CDR3 coding sequence is TGTGCCAGCAGCTCGGGGACAGATGGGGTGAACACTGAAGCTTTCTTT. Protein sequence: CASSSGTDGVNTEAFF.